Here is one T cell receptor (beta chain) with its context. Its antigen is unknown. The data originate from a study of immune evolution from preneoplasia to lung adenocarcinoma. Study-level results: T cell clonality was higher in KRAS-mutant than EGFR-mutant or wild-type nodules.

The method was immunoSEQ multiplex PCR; TCRdb's version includes in-frame clones alone and lacks a portion of them. The table records approximately 7,300 clones, around 77% of them present only once. Resections took place in Japan or China from about 2013 to 2018. Each case's diagnosis was confirmed by two pathologists on H&E. Macro-dissection enriched premalignant or tumor cells before nucleic acid extraction. The clonotype originates from a donor aged 70 or older with lung adenocarcinoma. Some clones in this sample may be carry-over from other donors' samples. Sample: FFPE lung adenocarcinoma in situ tissue.

CDR3 sequence reads: CASSEGVQDTQYF. For the CDR3, the DNA is TGCGCCAGCAGTGAGGGGGTCCAAGATACGCAGTATTTT. The chain has TRBV10-1 and TRBJ2-3; no clear D gene. The CDR3 length is 13 residues. Germline assignment: CDR1 WNHNN and CDR2 SYGVQD (reference sequence). Trimming stripped 2 bases from V and 5 bases from J, with 8 bases between.